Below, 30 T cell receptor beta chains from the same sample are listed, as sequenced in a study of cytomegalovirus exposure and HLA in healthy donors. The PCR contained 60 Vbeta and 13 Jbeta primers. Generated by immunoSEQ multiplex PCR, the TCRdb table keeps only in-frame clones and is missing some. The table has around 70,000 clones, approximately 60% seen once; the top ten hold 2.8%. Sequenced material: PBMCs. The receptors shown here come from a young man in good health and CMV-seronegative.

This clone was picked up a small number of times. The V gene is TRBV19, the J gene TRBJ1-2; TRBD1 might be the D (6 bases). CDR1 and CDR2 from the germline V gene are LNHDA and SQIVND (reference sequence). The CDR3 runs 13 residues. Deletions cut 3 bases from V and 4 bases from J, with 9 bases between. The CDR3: CASSIGQSYGYTF. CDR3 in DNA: TGTGCCAGTAGTATTGGACAGAGCTATGGCTACACCTTC.

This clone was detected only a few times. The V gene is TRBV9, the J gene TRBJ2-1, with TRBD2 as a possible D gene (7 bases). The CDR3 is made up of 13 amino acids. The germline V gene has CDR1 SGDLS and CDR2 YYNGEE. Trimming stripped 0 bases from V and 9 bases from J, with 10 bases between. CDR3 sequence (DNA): TGTGCCAGCAGCGTAGGCGGGGGCTCTGAGCAGTTCTTC. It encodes CASSVGGGSEQFF.

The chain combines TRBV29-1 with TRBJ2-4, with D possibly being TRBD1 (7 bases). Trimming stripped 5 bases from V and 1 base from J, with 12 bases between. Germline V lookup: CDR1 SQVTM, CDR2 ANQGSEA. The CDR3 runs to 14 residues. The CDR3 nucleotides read TGCAGCGTTTCAGGGGGGATGGCCAAAAACATTCAGTACTTC. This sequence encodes CSVSGGMAKNIQYF.

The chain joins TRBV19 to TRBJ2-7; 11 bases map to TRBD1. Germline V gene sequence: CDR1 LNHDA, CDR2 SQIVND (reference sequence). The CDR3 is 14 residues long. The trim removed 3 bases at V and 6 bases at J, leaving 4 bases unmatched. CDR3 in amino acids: CASSMRDRGFEQYF. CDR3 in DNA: TGTGCCAGTAGTATGAGGGACAGGGGGTTCGAGCAGTACTTC.

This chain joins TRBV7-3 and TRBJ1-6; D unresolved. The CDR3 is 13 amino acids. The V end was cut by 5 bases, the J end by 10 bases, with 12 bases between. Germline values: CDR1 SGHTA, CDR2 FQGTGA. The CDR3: CASSHNGGSPLHF. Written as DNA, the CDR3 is TGTGCCAGCAGCCATAACGGAGGATCACCCCTCCACTTT.

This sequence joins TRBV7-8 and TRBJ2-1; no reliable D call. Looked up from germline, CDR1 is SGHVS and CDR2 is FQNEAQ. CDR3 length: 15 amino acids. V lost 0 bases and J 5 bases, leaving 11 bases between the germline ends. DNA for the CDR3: TGTGCCAGCAGCTTAGCCACAGTTCAGAACAATGAGCAGTTCTTC. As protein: CASSLATVQNNEQFF. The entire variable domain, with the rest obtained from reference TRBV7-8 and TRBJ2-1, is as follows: GAGVSQSPRYKVAKRGQDVALRCDPISGHVSLFWYQQALGQGPEFLTYFQNEAQLDKSGLPSDRFFAERPEGSVSTLKIQRTQQEDSAVYLCASSLATVQNNEQFFGPGTRLTVL.

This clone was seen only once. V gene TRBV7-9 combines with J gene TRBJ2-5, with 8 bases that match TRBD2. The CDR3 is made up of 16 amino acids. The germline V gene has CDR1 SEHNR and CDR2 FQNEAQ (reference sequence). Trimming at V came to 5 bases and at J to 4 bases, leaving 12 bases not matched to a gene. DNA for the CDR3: TGTGCCAGCAGCCAAAATAGCGGGGCGTTTTTAGAGACCCAGTACTTC. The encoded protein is CASSQNSGAFLETQYF.

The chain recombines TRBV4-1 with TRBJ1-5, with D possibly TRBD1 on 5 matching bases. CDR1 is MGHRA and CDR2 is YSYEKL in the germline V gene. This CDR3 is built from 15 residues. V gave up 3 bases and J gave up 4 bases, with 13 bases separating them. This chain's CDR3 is CASSQKDGGNQPQHF. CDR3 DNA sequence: TGCGCCAGCAGCCAGAAGGACGGGGGGAATCAGCCCCAGCATTTT.

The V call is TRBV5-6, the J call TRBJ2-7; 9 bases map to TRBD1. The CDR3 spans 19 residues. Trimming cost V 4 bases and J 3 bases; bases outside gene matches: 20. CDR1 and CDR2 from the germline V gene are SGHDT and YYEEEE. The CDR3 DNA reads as TGTGCCAGCAGCGTTATGTGGGACAGGGTTAGAGAGGGGTTCTACGAGCAGTACTTC. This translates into CASSVMWDRVREGFYEQYF.

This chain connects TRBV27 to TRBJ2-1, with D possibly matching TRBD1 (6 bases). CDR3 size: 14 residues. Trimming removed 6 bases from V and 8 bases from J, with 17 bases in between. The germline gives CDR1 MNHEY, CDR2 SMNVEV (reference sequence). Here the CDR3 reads CASSLPDRYYEQFF. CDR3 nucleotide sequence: TGTGCCAGCAGCCTCCCAGACAGGTACTATGAGCAGTTCTTC.

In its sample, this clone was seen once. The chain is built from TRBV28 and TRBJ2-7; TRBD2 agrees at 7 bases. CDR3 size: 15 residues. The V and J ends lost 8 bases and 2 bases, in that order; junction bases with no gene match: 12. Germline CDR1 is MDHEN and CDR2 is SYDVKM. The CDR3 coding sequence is TGTGCCAGCTCTCTCGGGGCTAGCGGACCCTACGAGCAGTACTTC. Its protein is CASSLGASGPYEQYF.

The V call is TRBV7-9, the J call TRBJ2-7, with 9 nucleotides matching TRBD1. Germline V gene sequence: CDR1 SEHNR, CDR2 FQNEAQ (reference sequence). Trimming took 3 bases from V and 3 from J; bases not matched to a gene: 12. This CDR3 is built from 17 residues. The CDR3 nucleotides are TGTGCCAGCAGCTTCCCCCACAGGGGGCCGGGAGGCTACGAGCAGTACTTC. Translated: CASSFPHRGPGGYEQYF.

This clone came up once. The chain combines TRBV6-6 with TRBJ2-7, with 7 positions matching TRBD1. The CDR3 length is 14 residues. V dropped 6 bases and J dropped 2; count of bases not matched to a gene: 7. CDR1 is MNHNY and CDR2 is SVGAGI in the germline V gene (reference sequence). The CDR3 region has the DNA TGTGCCAGCAGAGACGACAGGGTTGCCTACGAGCAGTACTTC. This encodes CASRDDRVAYEQYF.

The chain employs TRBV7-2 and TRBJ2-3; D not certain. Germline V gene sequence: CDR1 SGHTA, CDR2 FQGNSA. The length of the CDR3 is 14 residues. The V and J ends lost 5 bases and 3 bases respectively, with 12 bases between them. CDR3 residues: CASSPFTKTDTQYF. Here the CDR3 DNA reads TGTGCCAGCAGCCCATTCACAAAGACAGATACGCAGTATTTT.

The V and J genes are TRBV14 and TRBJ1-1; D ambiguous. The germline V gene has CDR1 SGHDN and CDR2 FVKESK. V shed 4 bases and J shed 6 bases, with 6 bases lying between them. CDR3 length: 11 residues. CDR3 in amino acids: CASSRYPEAFF. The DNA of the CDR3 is TGTGCCAGCAGCCGCTACCCTGAAGCTTTCTTT.

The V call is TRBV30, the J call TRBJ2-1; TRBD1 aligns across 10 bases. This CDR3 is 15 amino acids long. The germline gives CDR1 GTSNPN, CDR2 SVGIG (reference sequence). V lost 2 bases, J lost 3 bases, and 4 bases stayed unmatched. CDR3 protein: CAWSPGTGDYNEQFF. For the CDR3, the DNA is TGTGCCTGGAGTCCCGGGACAGGGGACTACAATGAGCAGTTCTTC.

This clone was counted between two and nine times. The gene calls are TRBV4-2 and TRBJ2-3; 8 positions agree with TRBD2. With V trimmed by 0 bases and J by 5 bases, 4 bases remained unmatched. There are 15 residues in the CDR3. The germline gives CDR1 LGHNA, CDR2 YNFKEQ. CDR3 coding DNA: TGTGCCAGCAGCCAAGAGCAGCGGGGGATAGATACGCAGTATTTT. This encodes CASSQEQRGIDTQYF.

The chain's CDR3 is CASSNDRATNEKLFF. The CDR3 nucleotides are TGTGCCAGCAGTAATGACAGGGCAACTAATGAAAAACTGTTTTTT. This rearrangement joins TRBV6-5 to TRBJ1-4; 7 bases are shared with TRBD1. The V segment lost 5 bases and the J segment 0 bases; nucleotides outside the gene matches: 3. Germline V gives CDR1 MNHEY, CDR2 SVGAGI. CDR3 length equals 15 residues.

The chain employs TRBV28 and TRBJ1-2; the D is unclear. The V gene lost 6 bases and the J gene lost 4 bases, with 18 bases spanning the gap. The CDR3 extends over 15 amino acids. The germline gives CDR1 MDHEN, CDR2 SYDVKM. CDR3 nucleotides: TGTGCCAGCAGCCTTCTACGACAAGACCCCTATGGCTACACCTTC. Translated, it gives CASSLLRQDPYGYTF.

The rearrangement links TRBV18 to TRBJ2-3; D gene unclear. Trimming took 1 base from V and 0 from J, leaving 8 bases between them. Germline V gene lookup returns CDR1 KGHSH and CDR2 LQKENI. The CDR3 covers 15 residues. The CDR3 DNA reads TGTGCCAGCTCACCACGGAGAGCTAGCACAGATACGCAGTATTTT. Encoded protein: CASSPRRASTDTQYF.

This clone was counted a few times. In DNA form, the CDR3 reads TGTGCCAGCAGCCGGACTAGCGGGGGGATTAGGGGAAACACCGGGGAGCTGTTTTTT. Encoded protein: CASSRTSGGIRGNTGELFF. The chain couples TRBV2 to TRBJ2-2; 14 bases match TRBD2. Germline V gene lookup returns CDR1 SNHLY and CDR2 FYNNEI. Germline trimming cut 6 bases from V and 2 bases from J; bases unmatched to any gene: 11. The CDR3 is made up of 19 amino acids. Full variable domain (rest looked up from reference TRBV2 and TRBJ2-2): EPEVTQTPSHQVTQMGQEVILRCVPISNHLYFYWYRQILGQKVEFLVSFYNNEISEKSEIFDDQFSVERPDGSNFTLKIRSTKLEDSAMYFCASSRTSGGIRGNTGELFFGEGSRLTVL.

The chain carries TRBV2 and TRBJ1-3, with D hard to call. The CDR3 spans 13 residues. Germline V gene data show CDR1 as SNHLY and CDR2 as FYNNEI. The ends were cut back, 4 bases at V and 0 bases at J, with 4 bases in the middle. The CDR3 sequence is CASSAYSGNTIYF. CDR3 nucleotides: TGTGCCAGCAGTGCCTACTCTGGAAACACCATATATTTT.

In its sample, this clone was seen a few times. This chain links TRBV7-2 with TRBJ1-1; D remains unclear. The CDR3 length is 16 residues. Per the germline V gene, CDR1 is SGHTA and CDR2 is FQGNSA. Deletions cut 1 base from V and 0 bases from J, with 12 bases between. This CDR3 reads CASSLVPEMMNTEAFF. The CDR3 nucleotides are TGTGCCAGCAGCTTAGTCCCGGAGATGATGAACACTGAAGCTTTCTTT.

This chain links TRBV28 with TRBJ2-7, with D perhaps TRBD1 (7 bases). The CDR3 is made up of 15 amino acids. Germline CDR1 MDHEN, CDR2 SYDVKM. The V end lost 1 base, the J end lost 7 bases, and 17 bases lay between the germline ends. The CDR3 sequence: CASSLFRQGGVEQYF. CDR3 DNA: TGTGCCAGCAGTTTATTCAGGCAGGGGGGAGTGGAGCAGTACTTC.

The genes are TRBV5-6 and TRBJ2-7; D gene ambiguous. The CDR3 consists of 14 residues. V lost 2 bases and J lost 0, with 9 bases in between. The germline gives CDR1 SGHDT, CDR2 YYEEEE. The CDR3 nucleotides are TGTGCCAGCAGCTTTGTGACAATCTCCTACGAGCAGTACTTC. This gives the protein CASSFVTISYEQYF.

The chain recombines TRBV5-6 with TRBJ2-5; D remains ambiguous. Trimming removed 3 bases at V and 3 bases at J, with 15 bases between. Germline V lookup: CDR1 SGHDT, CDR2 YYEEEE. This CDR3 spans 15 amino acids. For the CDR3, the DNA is TGTGCCAGCAGCTGGGCCAGGTTGTCGGAAGAGACCCAGTACTTC. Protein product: CASSWARLSEETQYF.

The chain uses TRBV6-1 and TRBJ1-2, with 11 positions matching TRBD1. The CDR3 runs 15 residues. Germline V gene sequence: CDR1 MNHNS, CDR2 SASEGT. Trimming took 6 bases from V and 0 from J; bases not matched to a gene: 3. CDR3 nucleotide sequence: TGTGCCAGCAGGGGGACAGGGGGAGCTAACTATGGCTACACCTTC. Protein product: CASRGTGGANYGYTF.

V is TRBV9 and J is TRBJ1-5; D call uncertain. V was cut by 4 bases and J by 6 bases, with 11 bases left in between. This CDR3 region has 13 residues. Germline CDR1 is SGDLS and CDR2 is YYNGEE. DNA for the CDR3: TGTGCCAGCAGCCTCCGGTTGAGTCAGCCCCAGCATTTT. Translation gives CASSLRLSQPQHF.

The CDR3 coding sequence is TGCGCCAGCAGCTTATACCCGGAGGCCGGGGAGCTGTTTTTT. Protein sequence: CASSLYPEAGELFF. This chain connects TRBV5-1 to TRBJ2-2; perhaps TRBD2 as D (5 bases). From germline, CDR1 is SGHRS and CDR2 YFSETQ. The CDR3 extends over 14 amino acids. V was clipped by 2 bases and J by 6 bases, with 11 bases between them.

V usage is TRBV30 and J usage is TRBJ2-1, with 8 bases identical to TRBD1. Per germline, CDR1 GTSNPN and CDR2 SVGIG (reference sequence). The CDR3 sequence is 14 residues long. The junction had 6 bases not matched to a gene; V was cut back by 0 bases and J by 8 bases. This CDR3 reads CAWSVTGGSDEQFF. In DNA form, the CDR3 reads TGTGCCTGGAGTGTAACAGGGGGTTCGGATGAGCAGTTCTTC.